The 19 T cell receptor beta chains listed next were all sequenced from one sample in a study of CD4 and CD8 cells across lung adenocarcinoma regions. From the PCR reads, TCRdb called clonotypes with MiXCR, one entry per CDR3 protein. The sample contains around 20,000 distinct CDR3 sequences, roughly half of which appear only once. Sequenced sample: CD8+ T cells from the center of a lung tumor. Receptor source: a female donor with lung adenocarcinoma. The CD4 and CD8 labels of this study may be unreliable.

In its sample, this clonotype is large. The genes are TRBV6-1 and TRBJ2-3; 8 bases align to TRBD1. This CDR3 contains 14 residues. Germline values: CDR1 MNHNS, CDR2 SASEGT. The V segment lost 6 bases and the J segment 1 base; nucleotides outside the gene matches: 3. For the CDR3, the DNA is TGTGCCAGCAGGGACAGGGCGCGCACAGATACGCAGTATTTT. It translates to CASRDRARTDTQYF.

The rearrangement joins TRBV20-1 to TRBJ2-3, with TRBD2 matching 7 bases. Trimming cost V 5 bases and J 2 bases; bases outside gene matches: 7. The CDR3 runs to 14 residues. Germline V gene sequence: CDR1 DFQATT, CDR2 SNEGSKA (reference sequence). The CDR3 protein is CSAGGGAYTDTQYF. CDR3 DNA sequence: TGCAGTGCTGGGGGGGGAGCGTACACAGATACGCAGTATTTT.

This sequence joins TRBV10-2 and TRBJ1-4; D might be TRBD1 (6 bases). The CDR3 has 13 amino acids. The V gene lost 2 bases and the J gene lost 6 bases, with 7 bases spanning the gap. Germline V gene sequence: CDR1 WSHSY, CDR2 SAAADI. DNA of the CDR3: TGCGCCAGCAGTGAGAGGGGGGATGAAAAACTGTTTTTT. Translating gives CASSERGDEKLFF.

In this sample, this clonotype turned up many times. The J gene is TRBJ2-3, the V gene TRBV4-1; 9 positions match TRBD2. Per germline, CDR1 MGHRA and CDR2 YSYEKL. The junction had 8 bases not matched to a gene; V was cut back by 4 bases and J by 3 bases. This CDR3 has 16 residues. The CDR3 region is CASSRKAGGQTDTQYF. CDR3 sequence (DNA): TGCGCCAGCAGCCGTAAAGCGGGAGGACAAACAGATACGCAGTATTTT.

The V and J genes are TRBV6-1 and TRBJ2-1, with TRBD2 matching 12 bases. Per germline, CDR1 MNHNS and CDR2 SASEGT. The CDR3 contains 15 residues. The J segment lost 5 bases and the V segment lost 6 bases, leaving 5 bases of the junction unmatched. The CDR3 DNA reads TGTGCCAGCAGCCTGACTAGCGGGAGCCACAATGAGCAGTTCTTC. This translates into CASSLTSGSHNEQFF.

The table lists this clonotype with a few counts. This chain joins TRBV7-8 and TRBJ2-1; a weak D match, TRBD2 (5 bases). The CDR3 contains 16 residues. The ends were cut back, 3 bases at V and 7 bases at J, with 19 bases in the middle. CDR1 and CDR2 (germline): SGHVS, FQNEAQ. The CDR3 sequence is CASSFNRGCAGNEQFF. The CDR3 nucleotides are TGTGCCAGCAGCTTTAACCGGGGTTGTGCGGGTAATGAGCAGTTCTTC.

This clonotype was observed a single time. This rearrangement joins TRBV6-1 to TRBJ1-2; 9 bases are a match to TRBD1. The V gene end was trimmed by 6 bases and the J gene end by 8 bases; junction bases not matched to a gene: 7. Per the germline V gene, CDR1 is MNHNS and CDR2 is SASEGT. CDR3 length equals 13 residues. CDR3 region: CASSGTGQGGYTF. In DNA form, the CDR3 reads TGTGCCAGCAGCGGGACAGGGCAAGGGGGCTACACCTTC.

In its sample, this clonotype was seen a few times. The V gene is TRBV11-2, the J gene TRBJ2-1; D gene ambiguous. Germline V gene data show CDR1 as SGHAT and CDR2 as FQNNGV. V lost 3 bases, J lost 2 bases, and 14 bases lay in between. This CDR3 contains 16 residues. The CDR3 protein is CASSFHAFTAYNEQFF. CDR3 DNA: TGTGCCAGCAGCTTTCATGCGTTCACGGCCTACAATGAGCAGTTCTTC. Drawing the rest from reference TRBV11-2 and TRBJ2-1, the complete variable domain is EAGVAQSPRYKIIEKRQSVAFWCNPISGHATLYWYQQILGQGPKLLIQFQNNGVVDDSQLPKDRFSAERLKGVDSTLKIQPAKLEDSAVYLCASSFHAFTAYNEQFFGPGTRLTVL.

In this sample, this clonotype turned up a few times. This chain uses TRBV6-5 with TRBJ2-3; D ambiguous. V shed 5 bases and J shed 6 bases, with 9 bases lying between them. The germline V gene encodes CDR1 MNHEY and CDR2 SVGAGI. There are 12 residues in the CDR3. The CDR3 sequence is CASSNWADTQYF. DNA of the CDR3: TGTGCCAGCAGTAACTGGGCGGATACGCAGTATTTT.

The table lists this clonotype with many counts. The V call is TRBV6-5, the J call TRBJ2-3; 8 nucleotides line up with TRBD2. V lost 2 bases and J lost 0; bases outside the gene matches: 16. The V gene's germline CDR1 is MNHEY and CDR2 SVGAGI. This CDR3 is built from 20 residues. CDR3 sequence: CASSYRLATISGTSTDTQYF. The DNA for the CDR3 is TGTGCCAGCAGTTACCGGTTAGCGACGATTAGCGGGACTAGCACAGATACGCAGTATTTT.

CDR3 bases: TGTGCTAGTGGTTTGTCACGTGGGGGCAATGAGCAGTTCTTC. Protein: CASGLSRGGNEQFF. The J gene is TRBJ2-1, the V gene TRBV12-5; D is possibly TRBD1 or TRBD2 (5 bases each). With 2 bases removed from V and 6 bases from J, the gap between germline ends came to 11 bases. This CDR3 contains 14 residues. CDR1 LGHNT and CDR2 FRNRAP come from the germline V gene.

This clonotype appeared many times. J is TRBJ2-7 and V is TRBV7-8; D is unresolved. V gave up 1 base and J gave up 2 bases, with 9 bases separating them. The CDR3 runs to 14 residues. Germline lookup yields CDR1 SGHVS and CDR2 FQNEAQ. For the CDR3, the DNA is TGTGCCAGCAGCTTAGTGGCGGCTCCCTACGAGCAGTACTTC. This translates into CASSLVAAPYEQYF.

The chain employs TRBV27 and TRBJ2-2; TRBD1 matches at 8 bases. CDR1 is MNHEY and CDR2 is SMNVEV in the germline V gene (reference sequence). J lost 7 bases, V lost 6 bases, and 7 bases had no gene match. The CDR3 loop spans 14 amino acids. The CDR3 sequence is CASRRTGWIGELFF. Here the CDR3 DNA reads TGTGCCAGCAGACGGACAGGGTGGATCGGGGAGCTGTTTTTT.

This clonotype was found many times. This chain links TRBV4-1 with TRBJ2-7; D not resolved. The germline V gene has CDR1 MGHRA and CDR2 YSYEKL. CDR3 length: 14 residues. V was clipped by 1 base and J by 3 bases, with 10 bases between them. CDR3 loop: CASSQGPRSYEQYF. CDR3 in DNA: TGCGCCAGCAGCCAAGGCCCCCGGAGCTACGAGCAGTACTTC.

This clonotype was found a few times. Here the CDR3 reads CASSLRYLDVQYF. The DNA for the CDR3 is TGTGCCAGCAGTCTACGGTACCTTGACGTCCAGTACTTC. This chain uses TRBV27 with TRBJ2-4; the D is unclear. Germline lookup yields CDR1 MNHEY and CDR2 SMNVEV (reference sequence). V was trimmed by 5 bases and J by 13 bases, leaving 18 bases between them. This CDR3 contains 13 residues.

This chain uses TRBV6-1 with TRBJ2-3; D is perhaps TRBD1 or TRBD2 (5 bases each). Gene TRBJ2-7 matches the end of the DNA better, so the J call may be wrong. The CDR3 consists of 16 residues. Looked up from germline, CDR1 is MNHNS and CDR2 is SASEGT. CDR3 in amino acids: CASSEAGTASSYEQYF. The DNA for the CDR3 is TGTGCCAGCAGTGAAGCCGGGACGGCCAGCTCCTACGAGCAGTACTTC.

In this sample, this clonotype turned up a few times. The chain has TRBV6-1 and TRBJ2-1, with 10 nucleotides matching TRBD1. The better agreement between TRBJ2-7 and the DNA end casts doubt on the J call. Germline CDR1 MNHNS, CDR2 SASEGT. The CDR3 covers 14 residues. This CDR3 is CASRGQGGAYEQYF. CDR3 in DNA: TGTGCCAGCAGAGGACAGGGGGGGGCCTACGAGCAGTACTTC.

This clonotype has only one observation. This chain uses TRBV12-3 or TRBV12-4 with TRBJ2-7; TRBD1 agrees at 8 bases. There are 15 residues in the CDR3. J was trimmed by 4 bases and V by 1 base; bases with no gene match: 6. This CDR3 reads CASSLGGQGEYEQYF. CDR3 DNA sequence: TGTGCCAGCAGTTTAGGCGGACAGGGCGAATACGAGCAGTACTTC.

This clonotype was seen ten or more times. J is TRBJ1-5 and V is TRBV6-5; TRBD1 matches at 8 bases. The CDR3 totals 15 residues. Trimming took 8 bases from V and 6 from J; bases not matched to a gene: 12. Germline CDR1 MNHEY, CDR2 SVGAGI. CDR3 bases: TGTGCCAGCCTAGACCGCGACAGGGGAAGTCAGCCCCAGCATTTT. Amino acids: CASLDRDRGSQPQHF.